The rows below give T cell receptor beta chains drawn from one sample of a study of identical twins. One entry per CDR3 protein, called by TCRdb with MiXCR from the 5' RACE reads. The sample has hundreds of thousands of distinct CDR3 sequences; around 8.8% are singletons. The data were also submitted as part of a second study, on yellow fever vaccine responses in identical twins.

The specimen sequenced was memory (CD45RO+) T cells sorted from blood. The receptor source for this set is a woman aged 18-29 years in good health. Both conserved end residues are part of each CDR3. Fields, in order: J gene, clone size, V gene, CDR3 length, D gene, CDR3 protein, CDR3 DNA. A D gene is named only where the DNA matches it firmly. Rows may omit the clone size; those that give it use once, few, many or a size class.

J gene: TRBJ1-1; clone size: many; V gene: TRBV12-3/TRBV12-4; CDR3 length: 13; D gene: .; CDR3 protein: CASTKPQNTEAFF; CDR3 DNA: TGTGCCAGCACTAAACCCCAGAACACTGAAGCTTTCTTT
J gene: TRBJ2-3; clone size: many; V gene: TRBV20-1; CDR3 length: 14; D gene: TRBD2; CDR3 protein: CSAGTSGRGLTQYF; CDR3 DNA: TGCAGTGCGGGAACTAGCGGGAGGGGTCTTACGCAGTATTTT
J gene: TRBJ2-7; clone size: many; V gene: TRBV12-3/TRBV12-4; CDR3 length: 15; D gene: TRBD1; CDR3 protein: CASSLAMTGGDEQYF; CDR3 DNA: TGTGCCAGCAGTTTAGCCATGACAGGGGGCGACGAGCAGTACTTC
J gene: TRBJ1-1; clone size: .; V gene: TRBV18; CDR3 length: 13; D gene: TRBD1; CDR3 protein: CASSEHQGAEAFF; CDR3 DNA: TGTGCCAGCTCGGAACATCAGGGGGCTGAAGCTTTCTTT
J gene: TRBJ2-3; clone size: many; V gene: TRBV20-1; CDR3 length: 14; D gene: TRBD2; CDR3 protein: CSARRLAGADTQYF; CDR3 DNA: TGCAGTGCTAGAAGACTAGCGGGAGCAGATACGCAGTATTTT
J gene: TRBJ1-4; clone size: .; V gene: TRBV5-6; CDR3 length: 13; D gene: TRBD1; CDR3 protein: CASSMGQGEKLFF; CDR3 DNA: TGTGCCAGCAGCATGGGACAGGGTGAAAAACTGTTTTTT
J gene: TRBJ2-7; clone size: .; V gene: TRBV19; CDR3 length: 15; D gene: TRBD1; CDR3 protein: CASSPGTGSSYEQYF; CDR3 DNA: TGTGCCAGTAGTCCCGGGACAGGGTCGTCTTACGAGCAGTACTTC
J gene: TRBJ1-3; clone size: many; V gene: TRBV3-1; CDR3 length: 16; D gene: TRBD1; CDR3 protein: CASSHSGGASGNTIYF; CDR3 DNA: TGTGCCAGCAGCCACTCAGGGGGCGCATCTGGAAACACCATATATTTT
J gene: TRBJ1-5; clone size: many; V gene: TRBV12-3/TRBV12-4; CDR3 length: 13; D gene: .; CDR3 protein: CASSLVQNQPQHF; CDR3 DNA: TGTGCCAGCAGTTTAGTGCAGAATCAGCCCCAGCATTTT
J gene: TRBJ2-1; clone size: .; V gene: TRBV28; CDR3 length: 16; D gene: TRBD2; CDR3 protein: CASRAPAGGSYNEQFF; CDR3 DNA: TGTGCCAGCAGGGCGCCTGCGGGAGGTTCCTACAATGAGCAGTTCTTC
J gene: TRBJ2-1; clone size: .; V gene: TRBV24-1; CDR3 length: 15; D gene: TRBD1; CDR3 protein: CATSDWDSPYNEQFF; CDR3 DNA: TGTGCCACCAGTGATTGGGACAGTCCCTACAATGAGCAGTTCTTC
J gene: TRBJ2-5; clone size: few; V gene: TRBV24-1; CDR3 length: 14; D gene: TRBD2; CDR3 protein: CATSDPGGRETQYF; CDR3 DNA: TGTGCCACCAGTGATCCGGGAGGGAGAGAGACCCAGTACTTC
J gene: TRBJ2-3; clone size: few; V gene: TRBV9; CDR3 length: 15; D gene: .; CDR3 protein: CASSTHKEKTDTQYF; CDR3 DNA: TGTGCCAGCAGCACCCATAAGGAGAAAACAGATACGCAGTATTTT
J gene: TRBJ2-4; clone size: .; V gene: TRBV9; CDR3 length: 16; D gene: .; CDR3 protein: CASSRSGELAKNIQYF; CDR3 DNA: TGTGCCAGCAGCCGTTCAGGGGAGCTAGCCAAAAACATTCAGTACTTC
J gene: TRBJ2-1; clone size: many; V gene: TRBV10-3; CDR3 length: 14; D gene: TRBD1; CDR3 protein: CAISESDRVVEQFF; CDR3 DNA: TGTGCCATCAGTGAGAGTGACAGGGTTGTTGAGCAGTTCTTC
J gene: TRBJ2-3; clone size: .; V gene: TRBV6-4; CDR3 length: 15; D gene: TRBD2; CDR3 protein: CASSDGGGAADTQYF; CDR3 DNA: TGTGCCAGCAGTGACGGCGGGGGGGCCGCAGATACGCAGTATTTT
J gene: TRBJ1-6; clone size: few; V gene: TRBV28; CDR3 length: 14; D gene: .; CDR3 protein: CASTSGVYNSPLHF; CDR3 DNA: TGTGCCAGCACGTCCGGGGTCTATAATTCACCCCTCCACTTT
J gene: TRBJ2-7; clone size: many; V gene: TRBV3-1; CDR3 length: 14; D gene: .; CDR3 protein: CASSQGRSSYEQYF; CDR3 DNA: TGTGCCAGCAGCCAGGGACGATCCTCCTACGAGCAGTACTTC
J gene: TRBJ1-1; clone size: many; V gene: TRBV5-1; CDR3 length: 13; D gene: .; CDR3 protein: CASSFVANTEAFF; CDR3 DNA: TGCGCCAGCAGCTTCGTAGCAAACACTGAAGCTTTCTTT
J gene: TRBJ1-2; clone size: many; V gene: TRBV18; CDR3 length: 14; D gene: .; CDR3 protein: CASSRDGPNYGYTF; CDR3 DNA: TGTGCCAGCTCACGGGACGGCCCTAACTATGGCTACACCTTC
J gene: TRBJ2-5; clone size: few; V gene: TRBV6-2/TRBV6-3; CDR3 length: 15; D gene: TRBD2; CDR3 protein: CASSSPGREKETQYF; CDR3 DNA: TGTGCCAGCTCGTCCCCAGGGAGGGAGAAAGAGACCCAGTACTTC
J gene: TRBJ1-4; clone size: .; V gene: TRBV28; CDR3 length: 11; D gene: .; CDR3 protein: CASSFNEKLFF; CDR3 DNA: TGTGCCAGCTCCTTCAATGAAAAACTGTTTTTT
J gene: TRBJ1-3; clone size: few; V gene: TRBV6-1; CDR3 length: 16; D gene: .; CDR3 protein: CASSGIQRVSGNTIYF; CDR3 DNA: TGTGCCAGCAGTGGAATCCAGAGAGTCTCTGGAAACACCATATATTTT
J gene: TRBJ2-7; clone size: .; V gene: TRBV11-2; CDR3 length: 14; D gene: .; CDR3 protein: CASSSFDTGREQYF; CDR3 DNA: TGTGCCAGCAGCTCTTTCGACACAGGGCGAGAGCAGTACTTC
J gene: TRBJ2-1; clone size: many; V gene: TRBV29-1; CDR3 length: 13; D gene: TRBD2; CDR3 protein: CSVEAGLAESGLF; CDR3 DNA: TGCAGCGTTGAGGCAGGACTAGCGGAGTCGGGGCTCTTC
J gene: TRBJ2-3; clone size: many; V gene: TRBV9; CDR3 length: 16; D gene: TRBD2; CDR3 protein: CASSPQRLAGRGTQYF; CDR3 DNA: TGTGCCAGCAGCCCCCAACGACTAGCGGGGAGGGGTACGCAGTATTTT
J gene: TRBJ1-1; clone size: few; V gene: TRBV12-3/TRBV12-4; CDR3 length: 14; D gene: .; CDR3 protein: CASSPPPVGTEAFF; CDR3 DNA: TGTGCCAGCAGTCCCCCCCCTGTGGGTACTGAAGCTTTCTTT
J gene: TRBJ2-1; clone size: many; V gene: TRBV4-2; CDR3 length: 13; D gene: .; CDR3 protein: CASSQDPLNEQFF; CDR3 DNA: TGTGCCAGCAGCCAAGACCCGCTGAATGAGCAGTTCTTC
J gene: TRBJ2-1; clone size: many; V gene: TRBV4-1; CDR3 length: 14; D gene: TRBD2; CDR3 protein: CASSRTSGTDEQFF; CDR3 DNA: TGCGCCAGCAGCCGGACTAGCGGGACTGATGAGCAGTTCTTC
J gene: TRBJ2-4; clone size: many; V gene: TRBV20-1; CDR3 length: 14; D gene: TRBD1; CDR3 protein: CSATKTGATNIQYF; CDR3 DNA: TGCAGTGCTACGAAGACAGGGGCCACAAACATTCAGTACTTC
J gene: TRBJ1-3; clone size: many; V gene: TRBV7-8; CDR3 length: 14; D gene: .; CDR3 protein: CASSLGTSGNTIYF; CDR3 DNA: TGTGCCAGCAGCTTAGGGACATCTGGAAACACCATATATTTT
J gene: TRBJ1-5; clone size: few; V gene: TRBV28; CDR3 length: 15; D gene: TRBD1; CDR3 protein: CASSPLTGGGQPQHF; CDR3 DNA: TGTGCCAGCAGTCCGCTGACAGGGGGCGGACAGCCCCAGCATTTT
J gene: TRBJ2-1; clone size: .; V gene: TRBV5-5; CDR3 length: 13; D gene: .; CDR3 protein: CAIGFGVSNEQFF; CDR3 DNA: TGTGCCATCGGCTTTGGGGTGTCCAATGAGCAGTTCTTC
J gene: TRBJ2-7; clone size: .; V gene: TRBV6-5; CDR3 length: 16; D gene: TRBD2; CDR3 protein: CASSYQTSGSRYEQYF; CDR3 DNA: TGTGCCAGCAGTTACCAAACGAGCGGGAGTAGATACGAGCAGTACTTC
J gene: TRBJ2-5; clone size: .; V gene: TRBV11-3; CDR3 length: 16; D gene: .; CDR3 protein: CASSLDLPIVRETQYF; CDR3 DNA: TGTGCCAGCAGCTTAGATCTTCCGATAGTACGAGAGACCCAGTACTTC
J gene: TRBJ1-5; clone size: .; V gene: TRBV3-1; CDR3 length: 15; D gene: .; CDR3 protein: CASSQGPYSNQPQHF; CDR3 DNA: TGTGCCAGCAGCCAAGGGCCATATAGCAATCAGCCCCAGCATTTT
J gene: TRBJ1-5; clone size: .; V gene: TRBV6-1; CDR3 length: 16; D gene: .; CDR3 protein: CASSEASGRSNQPQHF; CDR3 DNA: TGTGCCAGCAGCGAAGCTTCAGGGAGGAGCAATCAGCCCCAGCATTTT
J gene: TRBJ1-1; clone size: many; V gene: TRBV12-3/TRBV12-4; CDR3 length: 11; D gene: .; CDR3 protein: CASSLRGNGIF; CDR3 DNA: TGTGCCAGCAGTTTGCGAGGGAACGGGATCTTT
J gene: TRBJ2-7; clone size: .; V gene: TRBV2; CDR3 length: 13; D gene: .; CDR3 protein: CASSGDQTFEQYF; CDR3 DNA: TGTGCCAGCAGTGGGGACCAGACGTTCGAGCAGTACTTC
J gene: TRBJ2-5; clone size: few; V gene: TRBV14; CDR3 length: 14; D gene: .; CDR3 protein: CASSQLAYQETQYF; CDR3 DNA: TGTGCCAGCAGCCAGCTAGCGTATCAAGAGACCCAGTACTTC
J gene: TRBJ2-1; clone size: few; V gene: TRBV29-1; CDR3 length: 13; D gene: TRBD1; CDR3 protein: CSVEGTGGNEQFF; CDR3 DNA: TGCAGCGTTGAGGGGACAGGGGGCAATGAGCAGTTCTTC
J gene: TRBJ1-6; clone size: few; V gene: TRBV20-1; CDR3 length: 16; D gene: .; CDR3 protein: CSASFDGAREGSPLHF; CDR3 DNA: TGCAGTGCTAGTTTTGACGGGGCCAGGGAAGGATCACCCCTCCACTTT
J gene: TRBJ2-7; clone size: many; V gene: TRBV2; CDR3 length: 14; D gene: TRBD1; CDR3 protein: CASVSDRGTYEQYF; CDR3 DNA: TGTGCCAGCGTTAGCGACAGGGGGACCTACGAGCAGTACTTC
J gene: TRBJ2-1; clone size: .; V gene: TRBV28; CDR3 length: 15; D gene: .; CDR3 protein: CASSLEGPLLNEQFF; CDR3 DNA: TGTGCCAGCAGTTTAGAGGGGCCCTTGTTGAATGAGCAGTTCTTC
J gene: TRBJ2-1; clone size: many; V gene: TRBV27; CDR3 length: 14; D gene: .; CDR3 protein: CASSTPRPYNEQFF; CDR3 DNA: TGTGCCAGCAGTACACCCCGACCCTACAATGAGCAGTTCTTC
J gene: TRBJ1-2; clone size: .; V gene: TRBV6-1; CDR3 length: 14; D gene: .; CDR3 protein: CASAPGHGFYGYTF; CDR3 DNA: TGTGCCAGTGCTCCGGGACACGGATTCTATGGCTACACCTTC
J gene: TRBJ2-1; clone size: many; V gene: TRBV6-1; CDR3 length: 15; D gene: .; CDR3 protein: CASSEMLGPPNEQFF; CDR3 DNA: TGTGCCAGCAGTGAAATGCTAGGTCCCCCCAATGAGCAGTTCTTC
J gene: TRBJ1-1; clone size: few; V gene: TRBV5-1; CDR3 length: 13; D gene: .; CDR3 protein: CASSLGSDNEAFF; CDR3 DNA: TGCGCCAGCAGCTTGGGGTCGGACAATGAAGCTTTCTTT
J gene: TRBJ2-1; clone size: many; V gene: TRBV12-3/TRBV12-4; CDR3 length: 12; D gene: TRBD2; CDR3 protein: CASSLLAGGQFF; CDR3 DNA: TGTGCCAGCAGCCTACTAGCGGGAGGACAGTTCTTC
J gene: TRBJ2-1; clone size: many; V gene: TRBV7-3; CDR3 length: 13; D gene: .; CDR3 protein: CASSLTAHNEQFF; CDR3 DNA: TGTGCCAGCAGCTTGACGGCTCACAATGAGCAGTTCTTC
J gene: TRBJ2-1; clone size: few; V gene: TRBV19; CDR3 length: 14; D gene: .; CDR3 protein: CASSITDSGNFQFF; CDR3 DNA: TGTGCCAGTAGTATAACCGATAGCGGCAATTTTCAGTTCTTC
J gene: TRBJ2-1; clone size: many; V gene: TRBV12-3/TRBV12-4; CDR3 length: 15; D gene: .; CDR3 protein: CASSVGNPGFYEQFF; CDR3 DNA: TGTGCCAGCAGTGTCGGGAACCCAGGATTCTATGAGCAGTTCTTC
J gene: TRBJ2-1; clone size: many; V gene: TRBV29-1; CDR3 length: 16; D gene: .; CDR3 protein: CSVPRLVLMADDEQFF; CDR3 DNA: TGCAGCGTTCCCCGTCTAGTTTTAATGGCGGACGATGAGCAGTTCTTC
J gene: TRBJ1-1; clone size: .; V gene: TRBV5-5; CDR3 length: 15; D gene: TRBD1; CDR3 protein: CASSLQTGGNTEAFF; CDR3 DNA: TGTGCCAGCAGCTTGCAGACAGGGGGGAACACTGAAGCTTTCTTT